Listed below are T cell receptor beta chains from one sample, sequenced in a study of post-analysis software for immune sequencing data. TCRdb redid the calling of the PCR reads with MiXCR, one entry per CDR3 protein. There are roughly 410,000 distinct CDR3 sequences in the sample; approximately 38% occur only once, and around 15% lies in the top ten. Sequencing was carried out using blood. The receptors shown here come from a girl aged 5-17 years with multiple sclerosis. CDR3s include the opening cysteine and the closing phenylalanine or tryptophan. Fields, in order: J gene, V gene, D gene, clone size, CDR3 DNA, CDR3 protein. The D gene is left open where the match is weak. The size of a clone is reported for some rows only, either as once, few or many, or as a class for expanded clones.

J gene: TRBJ2-1; V gene: TRBV29-1; D gene: TRBD1; clone size: once; CDR3 DNA: TGCAGCGTTGAAGCCTCGACAGGGCTGGGCTCCTACAATGAGCAGTTCTTC; CDR3 protein: CSVEASTGLGSYNEQFF
J gene: TRBJ2-5; V gene: TRBV4-3; D gene: TRBD1; clone size: .; CDR3 DNA: TGCGCCAGCAGCCAAGCTGGGCGTGGGACAGGGCTCCAAGAGACCCAGTACTTC; CDR3 protein: CASSQAGRGTGLQETQYF
J gene: TRBJ2-1; V gene: TRBV5-5; D gene: .; clone size: .; CDR3 DNA: TGTGCCAGCAGCTTGGAACTGGGGGCTCCTTCTAGCTCCTACAATGAGCAGTTCTTC; CDR3 protein: CASSLELGAPSSSYNEQFF
J gene: TRBJ2-1; V gene: TRBV18; D gene: .; clone size: .; CDR3 DNA: TGTGCCAGCTCACCGGGGCCGATATACAATGAGCAGTTCTTC; CDR3 protein: CASSPGPIYNEQFF
J gene: TRBJ2-7; V gene: TRBV6-2/TRBV6-3; D gene: .; clone size: .; CDR3 DNA: TGTGCCAGCACCAACGGGGGCGCGTACGAGCAGTACTTC; CDR3 protein: CASTNGGAYEQYF
J gene: TRBJ1-1; V gene: TRBV5-5; D gene: TRBD1; clone size: .; CDR3 DNA: TGTGCCAGCAGCTTCAGGGGGGCGAGCACTGAAGCTTTCTTT; CDR3 protein: CASSFRGASTEAFF
J gene: TRBJ2-1; V gene: TRBV29-1; D gene: .; clone size: .; CDR3 DNA: TGCAGCGTGGGGGGGCCATCCTTAGTAAATGAGCAGTTCTTC; CDR3 protein: CSVGGPSLVNEQFF
J gene: TRBJ2-6; V gene: TRBV20-1; D gene: .; clone size: once; CDR3 DNA: TGCAGTGCTAGAGATAACGGGGCTGGGAAGGGTGAGGCCAACGTCCTGACTTTC; CDR3 protein: CSARDNGAGKGEANVLTF
J gene: TRBJ1-6; V gene: TRBV10-3; D gene: TRBD1; clone size: few; CDR3 DNA: TGTGCCACCGGACAGGGGTTGACTTCACCCCTCCACTTT; CDR3 protein: CATGQGLTSPLHF
J gene: TRBJ2-1; V gene: TRBV5-1; D gene: TRBD2; clone size: .; CDR3 DNA: TGCGCCAGCAGCCCTGGGGGGGGTCCCTCCTACAATGAGCAGTTCTTC; CDR3 protein: CASSPGGGPSYNEQFF
J gene: TRBJ1-5; V gene: TRBV12-3/TRBV12-4; D gene: .; clone size: .; CDR3 DNA: TGTGCCAGCACCTCCTGGGGAAGCAATCAGCCCCAGCATTTT; CDR3 protein: CASTSWGSNQPQHF
J gene: TRBJ2-7; V gene: TRBV2; D gene: .; clone size: .; CDR3 DNA: TGTGCCAGCAGTGAAAGGGACCCTTATTCCTACGAGCAGTACTTC; CDR3 protein: CASSERDPYSYEQYF
J gene: TRBJ2-7; V gene: TRBV29-1; D gene: TRBD1; clone size: .; CDR3 DNA: TGCAGCGTCCTAGGCCCAGGGGGCCCCTACGAGCAGTACTTC; CDR3 protein: CSVLGPGGPYEQYF
J gene: TRBJ2-7; V gene: TRBV7-9; D gene: .; clone size: few; CDR3 DNA: TGTGCCAGCAGCTTAGGAGGCGGGGGCCCTTCCTACGAGCAGTACTTC; CDR3 protein: CASSLGGGGPSYEQYF
J gene: TRBJ1-4; V gene: TRBV4-1; D gene: TRBD1; clone size: .; CDR3 DNA: TGCGCCAGCAGCCTACGGACAGGGGTTGACGAAAAACTGTTTTTT; CDR3 protein: CASSLRTGVDEKLFF
J gene: TRBJ2-5; V gene: TRBV20-1; D gene: TRBD2; clone size: .; CDR3 DNA: TGCAGTGCTAATGGACTAGCAACTGTAGAGACCCAGTACTTC; CDR3 protein: CSANGLATVETQYF
J gene: TRBJ2-2; V gene: TRBV7-2; D gene: .; clone size: few; CDR3 DNA: TGTGCCAGCAGCTCTTGGTACAACACCGGGGAGCTGTTTTTT; CDR3 protein: CASSSWYNTGELFF
J gene: TRBJ2-5; V gene: TRBV4-3; D gene: .; clone size: .; CDR3 DNA: TGCGCCAGCAGCCAAGATCGAGGAGCAAAGACCCAGTACTTC; CDR3 protein: CASSQDRGAKTQYF
J gene: TRBJ2-1; V gene: TRBV7-3; D gene: .; clone size: .; CDR3 DNA: TGTGCCAGCAGCTCGGACATCTACAATGAGCAGTTCTTC; CDR3 protein: CASSSDIYNEQFF
J gene: TRBJ1-1; V gene: TRBV6-2/TRBV6-3; D gene: .; clone size: .; CDR3 DNA: TGTGTCGGCAGTGCTGTGGGACGGGACACTGAAGCTTTCTTT; CDR3 protein: CVGSAVGRDTEAFF
J gene: TRBJ2-1; V gene: TRBV24-1; D gene: .; clone size: .; CDR3 DNA: TGTGCCACCAGTCTGGGCCCAGGGGGGCCTGATGAGCAGTTCTTC; CDR3 protein: CATSLGPGGPDEQFF
J gene: TRBJ1-5; V gene: TRBV7-9; D gene: TRBD1; clone size: .; CDR3 DNA: TGTGCCAGCAGCTTACAGGGGGGCAATCAGCCCCAGCATTTT; CDR3 protein: CASSLQGGNQPQHF
J gene: TRBJ1-5; V gene: TRBV6-1; D gene: .; clone size: .; CDR3 DNA: TGTGCCAGCAGTGAATTTGGCCAGGGAAGACAGCCCCAGCATTTT; CDR3 protein: CASSEFGQGRQPQHF